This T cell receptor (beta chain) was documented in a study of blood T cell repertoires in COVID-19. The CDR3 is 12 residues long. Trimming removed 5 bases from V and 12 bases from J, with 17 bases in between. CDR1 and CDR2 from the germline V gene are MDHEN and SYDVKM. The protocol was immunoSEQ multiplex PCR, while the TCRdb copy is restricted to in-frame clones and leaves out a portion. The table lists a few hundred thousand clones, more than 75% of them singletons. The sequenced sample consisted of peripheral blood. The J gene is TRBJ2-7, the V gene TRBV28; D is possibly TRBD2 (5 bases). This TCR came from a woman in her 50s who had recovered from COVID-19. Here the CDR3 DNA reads TGTGCCAGCAGTCCGCCCGAGAGGGCTCTGTACTTC. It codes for CASSPPERALYF.